This T cell receptor (beta chain) was sequenced during a study of blood T cell repertoires in COVID-19. Study summary: Samples of COVID-19 (acute and convalescent) were obtained from the United States, Italy and Spain. In each case, the material was cDNA or gDNA derived from T cells, B-cell-depleted T cells, or PBMCs.

In the original processing: Reference gene primers were amplified, and this amplification served to estimate nucleated cell counts. The table came from immunoSEQ multiplex PCR; TCRdb's copy has only in-frame clones and leaves some out. V, J and clone size were drawn from that table, and D and trimming were deduced from the DNA. The table lists around 100,000 clones, 90% to 95% of them singletons. The CDR3 contains 12 residues. V gave up 4 bases and J gave up 8 bases; unmatched junction bases: 3. From germline, CDR1 is LGHNA and CDR2 YNFKEQ. The sample was peripheral blood. The genes are TRBV4-2 and TRBJ1-1; 8 bases line up with TRBD1. This clonotype originated in a human donor with active COVID-19. The donor label of this sample is uncertain. DNA of the CDR3: TGTGCCAGCAGCCGAGGGACAGGCGAAGCTTTCTTT. It codes for CASSRGTGEAFF.